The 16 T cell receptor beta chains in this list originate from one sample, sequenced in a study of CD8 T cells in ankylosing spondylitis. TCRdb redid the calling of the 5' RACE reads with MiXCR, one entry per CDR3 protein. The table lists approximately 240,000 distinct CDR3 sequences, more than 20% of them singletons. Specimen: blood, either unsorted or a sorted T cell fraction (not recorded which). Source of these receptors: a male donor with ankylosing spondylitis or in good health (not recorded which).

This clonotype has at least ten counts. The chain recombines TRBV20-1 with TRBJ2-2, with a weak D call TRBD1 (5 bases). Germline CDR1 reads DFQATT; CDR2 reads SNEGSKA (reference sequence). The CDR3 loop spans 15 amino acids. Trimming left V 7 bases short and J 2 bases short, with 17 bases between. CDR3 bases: TGCAGTGTCAATCCCGGACAACGAAACACCGGGGAGCTGTTTTTT. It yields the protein CSVNPGQRNTGELFF.

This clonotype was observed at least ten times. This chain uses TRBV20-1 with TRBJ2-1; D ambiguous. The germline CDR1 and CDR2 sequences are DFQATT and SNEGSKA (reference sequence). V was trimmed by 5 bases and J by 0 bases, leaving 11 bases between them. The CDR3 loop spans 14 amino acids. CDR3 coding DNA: TGCAGTGCTTCGGTCCCAAGCTCCTACAATGAGCAGTTCTTC. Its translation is CSASVPSSYNEQFF.

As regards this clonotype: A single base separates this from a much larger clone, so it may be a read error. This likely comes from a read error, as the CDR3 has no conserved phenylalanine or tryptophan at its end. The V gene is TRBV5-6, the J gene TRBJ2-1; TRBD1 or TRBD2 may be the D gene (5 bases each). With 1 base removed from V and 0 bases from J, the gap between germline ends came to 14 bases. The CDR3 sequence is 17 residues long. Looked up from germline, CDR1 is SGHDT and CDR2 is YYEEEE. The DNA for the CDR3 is TGTGCCAGCAGCTTGTTGCCGGGACCGGGCTCCTACAATGAGCAGTTCCTC. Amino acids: CASSLLPGPGSYNEQFL.

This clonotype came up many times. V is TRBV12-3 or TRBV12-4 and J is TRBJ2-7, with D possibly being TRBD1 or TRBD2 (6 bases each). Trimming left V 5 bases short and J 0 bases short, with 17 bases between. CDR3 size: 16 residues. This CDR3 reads CASSPVGGDRSYEQYF. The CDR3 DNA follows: TGTGCCAGCAGTCCCGTGGGGGGCGACCGCTCCTACGAGCAGTACTTC.

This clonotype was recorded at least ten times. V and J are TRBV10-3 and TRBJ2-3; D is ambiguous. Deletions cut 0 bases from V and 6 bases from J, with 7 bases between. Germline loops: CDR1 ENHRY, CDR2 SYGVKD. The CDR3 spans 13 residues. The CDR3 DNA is TGTGCCATCAGTGAGTCTCTAGAGGATACGCAGTATTTT. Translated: CAISESLEDTQYF.

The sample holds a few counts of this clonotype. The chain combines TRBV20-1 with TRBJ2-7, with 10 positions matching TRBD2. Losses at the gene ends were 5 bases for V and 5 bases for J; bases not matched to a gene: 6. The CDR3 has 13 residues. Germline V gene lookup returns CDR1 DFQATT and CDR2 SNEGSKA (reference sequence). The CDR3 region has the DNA TGCAGTGCTCTAAGCGGGGGGGCCCACGAGCAGTACTTC. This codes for CSALSGGAHEQYF.

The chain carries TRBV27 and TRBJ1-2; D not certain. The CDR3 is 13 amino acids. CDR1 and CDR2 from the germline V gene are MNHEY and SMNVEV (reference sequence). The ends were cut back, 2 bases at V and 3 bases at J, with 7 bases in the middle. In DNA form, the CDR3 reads TGTGCCAGCAGTTTAACACCGGACTATGGCTACACCTTC. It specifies CASSLTPDYGYTF.

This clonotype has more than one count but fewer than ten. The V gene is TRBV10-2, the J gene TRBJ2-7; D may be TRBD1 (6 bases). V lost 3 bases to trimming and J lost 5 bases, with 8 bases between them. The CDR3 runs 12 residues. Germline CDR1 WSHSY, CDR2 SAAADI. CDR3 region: CASSDPGDEQYF. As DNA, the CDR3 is TGCGCCAGCAGTGACCCAGGGGACGAGCAGTACTTC.

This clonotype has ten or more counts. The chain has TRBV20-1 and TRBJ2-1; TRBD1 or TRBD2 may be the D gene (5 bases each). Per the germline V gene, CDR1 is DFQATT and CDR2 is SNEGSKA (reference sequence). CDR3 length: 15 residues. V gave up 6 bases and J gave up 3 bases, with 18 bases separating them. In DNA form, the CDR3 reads TGCAGTGCGCCCCGAGGGGAATTAATCTACAATGAGCAGTTCTTC. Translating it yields CSAPRGELIYNEQFF.

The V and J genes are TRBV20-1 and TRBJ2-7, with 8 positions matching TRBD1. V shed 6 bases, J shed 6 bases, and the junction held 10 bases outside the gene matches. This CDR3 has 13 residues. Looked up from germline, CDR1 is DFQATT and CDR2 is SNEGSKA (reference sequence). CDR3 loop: CSAELDRGSEQYF. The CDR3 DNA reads TGCAGTGCCGAGCTCGACAGGGGATCCGAGCAGTACTTC.

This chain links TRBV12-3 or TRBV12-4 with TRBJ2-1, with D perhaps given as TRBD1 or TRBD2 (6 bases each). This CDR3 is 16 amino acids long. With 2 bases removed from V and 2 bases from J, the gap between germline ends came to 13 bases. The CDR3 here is CASSLRRGAPYNEQFF. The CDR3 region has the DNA TGTGCCAGCAGTTTAAGGAGGGGGGCGCCCTACAATGAGCAGTTCTTC.

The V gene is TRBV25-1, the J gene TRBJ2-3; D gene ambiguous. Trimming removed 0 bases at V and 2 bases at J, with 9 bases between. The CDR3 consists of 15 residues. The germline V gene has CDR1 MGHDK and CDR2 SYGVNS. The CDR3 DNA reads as TGTGCCAGCAGTGAATACGGCAGAGACACAGATACGCAGTATTTT. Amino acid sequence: CASSEYGRDTDTQYF.

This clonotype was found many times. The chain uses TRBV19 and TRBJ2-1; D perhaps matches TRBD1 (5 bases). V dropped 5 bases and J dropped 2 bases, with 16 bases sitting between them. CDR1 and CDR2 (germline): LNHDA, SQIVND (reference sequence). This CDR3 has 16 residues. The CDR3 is CASSWTRQPPYNEQFF. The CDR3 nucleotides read TGTGCCAGTAGTTGGACAAGACAGCCACCCTACAATGAGCAGTTCTTC.

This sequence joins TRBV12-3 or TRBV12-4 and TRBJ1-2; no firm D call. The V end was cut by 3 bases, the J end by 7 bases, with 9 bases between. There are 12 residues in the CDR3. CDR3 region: CASSFGGSGYTF. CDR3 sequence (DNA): TGTGCCAGCAGTTTTGGAGGGAGTGGCTACACCTTC.

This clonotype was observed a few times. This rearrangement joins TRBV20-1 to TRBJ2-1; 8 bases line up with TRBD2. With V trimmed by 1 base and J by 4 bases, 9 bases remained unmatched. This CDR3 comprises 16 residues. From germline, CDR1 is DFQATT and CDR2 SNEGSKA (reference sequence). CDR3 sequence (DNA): TGCAGTGCTAGAGCCATACTAGCGGAAAAATACAATGAGCAGTTCTTC. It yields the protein CSARAILAEKYNEQFF.

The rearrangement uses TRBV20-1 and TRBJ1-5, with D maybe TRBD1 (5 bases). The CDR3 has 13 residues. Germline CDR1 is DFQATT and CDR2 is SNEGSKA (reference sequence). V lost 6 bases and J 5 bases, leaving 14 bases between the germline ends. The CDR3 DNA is TGCAGTGCCCCAGGCAGGGCCCATCAGCCCCAGCATTTT. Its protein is CSAPGRAHQPQHF.